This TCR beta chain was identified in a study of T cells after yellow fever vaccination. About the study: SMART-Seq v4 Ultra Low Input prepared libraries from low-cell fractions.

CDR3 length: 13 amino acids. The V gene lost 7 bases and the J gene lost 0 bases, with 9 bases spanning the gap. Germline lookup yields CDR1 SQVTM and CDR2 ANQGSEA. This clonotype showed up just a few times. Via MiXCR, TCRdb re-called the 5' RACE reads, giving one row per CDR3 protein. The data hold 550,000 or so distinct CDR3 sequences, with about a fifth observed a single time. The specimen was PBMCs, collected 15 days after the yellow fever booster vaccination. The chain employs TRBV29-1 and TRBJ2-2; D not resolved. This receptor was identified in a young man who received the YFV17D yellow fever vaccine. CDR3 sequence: CSGRASNTGELFF. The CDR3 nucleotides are TGCAGCGGTAGGGCTTCGAACACCGGGGAGCTGTTTTTT.